This T cell receptor beta chain was obtained from a study of blood T cell repertoires in COVID-19. Study context: The origin of the acute and convalescent COVID-19 samples was the United States, Italy and Spain.

Per the germline V gene, CDR1 is SGHTA and CDR2 is FQGNSA. The V end lost 2 bases, the J end lost 3 bases, and 2 bases lay between the germline ends. The CDR3 has 12 amino acids. The protocol was immunoSEQ multiplex PCR, while the TCRdb copy is restricted to in-frame clones and leaves out a portion. Among 150,000 to 200,000 clones listed, roughly four fifths were seen once. Sequencing was done on a sample of peripheral blood. The chain uses TRBV7-2 and TRBJ1-5; D gene unclear. The TCR sequence derives from a human donor in a cohort sampled during active COVID-19. CDR3 residues: CASSLYNQPQHF. CDR3 nucleotide sequence: TGTGCCAGCAGCTTATACAATCAGCCCCAGCATTTT.